The following is a T cell receptor (beta chain) sequence with its context. Its antigen remains unknown. The germline gene is not matched at one end of the junction; a read error may be the cause. The TCR cDNA carried a universal primer site and UMIs from 5'RACE template switching. Each CDR3 protein is one row after TCRdb ran MiXCR on the 5' RACE reads. This table holds some 320,000 distinct CDR3 sequences, roughly 8.7% found once. This sample stems from a study of T cells after yellow fever vaccination. Study findings and constraints: Peaking faster, on day 5 versus 15, the secondary response was nonetheless weaker.

The source of this sequence is a young man who received the YFV17D yellow fever vaccine. The sample in question was PBMCs, obtained on the day of the first yellow fever vaccination.

The CDR3: CASSLEGPVF. CDR3 nucleotides: TGTGCCAGCAGCTTAGAGGGGCCAGTCTTC. The rearrangement links TRBV7-9 to TRBJ2-1, with D perhaps TRBD1 (5 bases). CDR1 and CDR2 from the germline V gene are SEHNR and FQNEAQ (reference sequence). CDR3 length: 10 amino acids.